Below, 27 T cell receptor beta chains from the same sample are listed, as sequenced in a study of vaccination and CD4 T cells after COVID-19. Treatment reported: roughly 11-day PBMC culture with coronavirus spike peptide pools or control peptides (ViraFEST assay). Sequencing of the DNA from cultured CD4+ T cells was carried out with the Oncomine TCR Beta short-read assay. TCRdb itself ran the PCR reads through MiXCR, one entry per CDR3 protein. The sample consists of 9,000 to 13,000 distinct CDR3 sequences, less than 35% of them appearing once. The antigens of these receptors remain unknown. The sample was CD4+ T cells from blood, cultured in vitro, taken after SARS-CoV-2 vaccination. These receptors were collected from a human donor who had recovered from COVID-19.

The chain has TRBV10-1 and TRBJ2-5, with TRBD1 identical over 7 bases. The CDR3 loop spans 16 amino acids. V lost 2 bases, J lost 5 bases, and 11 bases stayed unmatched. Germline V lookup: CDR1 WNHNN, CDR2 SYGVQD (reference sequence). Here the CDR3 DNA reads TGCGCCAGCAGTGAGGGGGCAACAGGGGTGTCGGAGACCCAGTACTTC. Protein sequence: CASSEGATGVSETQYF.

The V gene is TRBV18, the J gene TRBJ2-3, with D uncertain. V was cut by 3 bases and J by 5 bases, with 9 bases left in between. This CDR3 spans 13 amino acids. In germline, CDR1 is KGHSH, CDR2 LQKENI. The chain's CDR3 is CASSPQTQDTQYF. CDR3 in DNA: TGTGCCAGCTCACCCCAGACCCAAGATACGCAGTATTTT.

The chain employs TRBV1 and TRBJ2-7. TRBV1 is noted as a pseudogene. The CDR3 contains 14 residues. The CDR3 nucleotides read TGCACCAGCATCTCTTTCCCAAGCTCCTACGAGCAGTACTTC. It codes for CTSISFPSSYEQYF.

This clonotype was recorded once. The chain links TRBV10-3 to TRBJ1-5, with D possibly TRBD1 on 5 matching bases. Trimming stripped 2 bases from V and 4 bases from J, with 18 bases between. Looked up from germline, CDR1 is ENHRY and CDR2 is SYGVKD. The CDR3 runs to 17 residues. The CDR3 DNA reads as TGTGCCATCAGTGAGGGTACCTTACCGACAGAGAATCAGCCCCAGCATTTT. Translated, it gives CAISEGTLPTENQPQHF.

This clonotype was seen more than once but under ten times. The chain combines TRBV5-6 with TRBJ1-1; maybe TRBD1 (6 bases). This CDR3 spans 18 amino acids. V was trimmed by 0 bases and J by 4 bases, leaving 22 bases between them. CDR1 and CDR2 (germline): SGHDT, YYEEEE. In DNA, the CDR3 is TGTGCCAGCAGCTTGGCGCGGGGGCTAAGGGTAGCTGGCACTGAAGCTTTCTTT. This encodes CASSLARGLRVAGTEAFF.

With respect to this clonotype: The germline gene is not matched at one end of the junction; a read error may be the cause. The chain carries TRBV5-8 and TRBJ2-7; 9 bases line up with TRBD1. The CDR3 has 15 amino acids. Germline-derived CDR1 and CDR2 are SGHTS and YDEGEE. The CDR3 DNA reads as TGTGCCAGCAGCCTGCCGGGACAGGGCACCTACGAGCAGTACTTT. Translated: CASSLPGQGTYEQYF.

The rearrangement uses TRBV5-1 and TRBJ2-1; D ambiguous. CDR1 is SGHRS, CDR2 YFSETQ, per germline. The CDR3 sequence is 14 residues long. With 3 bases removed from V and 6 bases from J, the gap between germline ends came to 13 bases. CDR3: CASSSSIFRNEQFF. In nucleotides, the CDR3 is TGCGCCAGCAGCTCGTCGATTTTCCGCAATGAGCAGTTCTTC.

CDR3 sequence: CASMGGRNSPLHF. The CDR3, as DNA: TGTGCCAGCATGGGCGGACGTAATTCACCCCTCCACTTT. The rearrangement joins TRBV2 to TRBJ1-6; D remains unclear. The V gene lost 7 bases and the J gene lost 6 bases, with 10 bases spanning the gap. Germline CDR1 reads SNHLY; CDR2 reads FYNNEI. The CDR3 runs to 13 residues.

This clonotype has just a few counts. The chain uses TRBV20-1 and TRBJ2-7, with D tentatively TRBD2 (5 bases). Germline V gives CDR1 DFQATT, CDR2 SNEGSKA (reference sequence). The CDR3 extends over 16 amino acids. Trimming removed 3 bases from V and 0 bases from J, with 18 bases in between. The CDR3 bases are TGCAGTGCTAGCGCGGTAGCGTACCTAGTCTCCTACGAGCAGTACTTC. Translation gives CSASAVAYLVSYEQYF.

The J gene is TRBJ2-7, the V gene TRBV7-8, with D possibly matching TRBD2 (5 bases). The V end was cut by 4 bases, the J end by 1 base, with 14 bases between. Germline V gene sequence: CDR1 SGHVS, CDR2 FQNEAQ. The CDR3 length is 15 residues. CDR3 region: CASSSRVAPSYEQYF. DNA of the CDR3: TGTGCCAGCAGCTCTCGGGTAGCGCCTTCCTACGAGCAGTACTTC.

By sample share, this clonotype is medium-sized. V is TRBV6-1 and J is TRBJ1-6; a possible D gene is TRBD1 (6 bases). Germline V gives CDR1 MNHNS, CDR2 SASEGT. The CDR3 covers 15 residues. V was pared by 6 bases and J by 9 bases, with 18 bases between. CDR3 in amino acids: CASSSPSTGGSPLHF. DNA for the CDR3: TGTGCCAGCAGCTCACCGTCGACAGGAGGTTCACCCCTCCACTTT.

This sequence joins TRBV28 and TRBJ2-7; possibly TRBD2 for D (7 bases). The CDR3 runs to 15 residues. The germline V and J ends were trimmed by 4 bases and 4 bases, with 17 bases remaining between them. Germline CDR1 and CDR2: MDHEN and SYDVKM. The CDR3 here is CASSWGGFRPYEQYF. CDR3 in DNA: TGTGCCAGCAGTTGGGGGGGCTTCCGACCGTACGAGCAGTACTTC.

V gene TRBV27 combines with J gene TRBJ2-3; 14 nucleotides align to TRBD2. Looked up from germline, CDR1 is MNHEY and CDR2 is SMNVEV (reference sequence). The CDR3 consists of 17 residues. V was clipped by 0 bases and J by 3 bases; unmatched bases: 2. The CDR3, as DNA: TGTGCCAGCAGTTTATCGACTAGCGGGAGGGTTACAGATACGCAGTATTTT. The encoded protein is CASSLSTSGRVTDTQYF.

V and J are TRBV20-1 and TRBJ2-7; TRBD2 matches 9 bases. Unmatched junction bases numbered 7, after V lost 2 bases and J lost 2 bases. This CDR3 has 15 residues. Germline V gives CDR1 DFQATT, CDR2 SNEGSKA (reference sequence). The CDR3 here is CSARLTGTSTYEQYF. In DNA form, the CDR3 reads TGCAGTGCTAGACTTACCGGGACTAGCACCTACGAGCAGTACTTC.

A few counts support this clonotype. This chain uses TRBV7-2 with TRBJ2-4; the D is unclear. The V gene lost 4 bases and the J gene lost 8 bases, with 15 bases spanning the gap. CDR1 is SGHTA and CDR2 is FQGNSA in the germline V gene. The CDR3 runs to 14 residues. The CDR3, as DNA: TGTGCCAGCAGCTCCCAGGACGGTACTTACATTCAGTACTTC. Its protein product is CASSSQDGTYIQYF.

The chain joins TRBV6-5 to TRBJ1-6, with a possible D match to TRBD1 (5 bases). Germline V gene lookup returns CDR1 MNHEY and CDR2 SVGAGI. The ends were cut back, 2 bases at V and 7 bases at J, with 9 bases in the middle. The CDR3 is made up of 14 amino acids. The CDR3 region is CASSYQGWNSPLHF. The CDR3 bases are TGTGCCAGCAGTTACCAGGGTTGGAATTCACCCCTCCACTTT.

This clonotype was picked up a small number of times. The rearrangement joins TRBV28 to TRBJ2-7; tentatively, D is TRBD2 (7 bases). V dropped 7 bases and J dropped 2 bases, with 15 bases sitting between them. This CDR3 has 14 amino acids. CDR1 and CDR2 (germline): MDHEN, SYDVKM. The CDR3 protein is CASKGGTAAYEQYF. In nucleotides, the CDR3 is TGTGCCAGCAAGGGGGGGACTGCCGCCTACGAGCAGTACTTC.

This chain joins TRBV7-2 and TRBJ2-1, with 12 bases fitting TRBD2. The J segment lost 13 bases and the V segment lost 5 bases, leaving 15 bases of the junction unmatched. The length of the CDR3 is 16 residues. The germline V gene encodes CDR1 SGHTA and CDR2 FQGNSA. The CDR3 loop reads CASSTRLAGDPSVQFF. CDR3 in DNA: TGTGCCAGCAGCACCCGACTAGCGGGAGATCCCTCAGTTCAGTTCTTC.

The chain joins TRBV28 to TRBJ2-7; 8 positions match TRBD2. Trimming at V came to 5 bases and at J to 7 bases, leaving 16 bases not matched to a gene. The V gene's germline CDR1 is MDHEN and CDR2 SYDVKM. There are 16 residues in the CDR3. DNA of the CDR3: TGTGCCAGCAGTCCCACTAGCGGTGACATTCGATGGGAGCAGTACTTC. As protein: CASSPTSGDIRWEQYF.

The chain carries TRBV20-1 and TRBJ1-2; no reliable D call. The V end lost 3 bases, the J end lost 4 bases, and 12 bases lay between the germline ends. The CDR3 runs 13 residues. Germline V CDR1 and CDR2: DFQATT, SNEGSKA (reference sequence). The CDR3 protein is CSARVGFGYGYTF. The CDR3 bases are TGCAGTGCTAGGGTGGGTTTTGGCTATGGCTACACCTTC.

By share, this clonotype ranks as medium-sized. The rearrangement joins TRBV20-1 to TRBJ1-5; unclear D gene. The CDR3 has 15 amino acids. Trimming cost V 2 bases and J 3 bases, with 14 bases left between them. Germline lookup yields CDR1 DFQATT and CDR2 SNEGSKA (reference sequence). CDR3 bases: TGCAGTGCTAGAAACGAATACGGAACCAATCAGCCCCAGCATTTT. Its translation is CSARNEYGTNQPQHF.

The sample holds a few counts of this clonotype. The CDR3 loop is CASSLAPGGDYGYTF. In nucleotides, the CDR3 is TGTGCCAGCAGCTTAGCGCCCGGGGGGGACTATGGCTACACCTTC. The genes are TRBV7-8 and TRBJ1-2, with D perhaps TRBD1 (5 bases). Germline CDR1 reads SGHVS; CDR2 reads FQNEAQ. The CDR3 runs to 15 residues. The V end lost 0 bases, the J end lost 3 bases, and 11 bases lay between the germline ends.

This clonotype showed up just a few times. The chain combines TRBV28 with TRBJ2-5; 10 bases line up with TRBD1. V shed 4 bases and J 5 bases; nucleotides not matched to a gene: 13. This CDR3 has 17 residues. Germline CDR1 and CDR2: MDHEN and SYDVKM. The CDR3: CASSSYPKDRGRETQYF. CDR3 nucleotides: TGTGCCAGCAGTTCTTACCCCAAAGACAGGGGGCGGGAGACCCAGTACTTC.

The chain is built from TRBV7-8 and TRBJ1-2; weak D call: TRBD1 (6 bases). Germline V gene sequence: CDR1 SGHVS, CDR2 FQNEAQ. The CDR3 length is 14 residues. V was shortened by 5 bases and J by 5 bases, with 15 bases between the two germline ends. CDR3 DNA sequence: TGTGCCAGCAGCCCGGGGGGGGGCCGGTATGGCTACACCTTC. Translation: CASSPGGGRYGYTF.

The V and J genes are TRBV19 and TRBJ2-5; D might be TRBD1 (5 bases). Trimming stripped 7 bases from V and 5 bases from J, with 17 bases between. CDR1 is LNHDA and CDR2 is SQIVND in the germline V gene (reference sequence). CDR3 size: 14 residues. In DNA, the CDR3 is TGTGCCAGTAACCCGTCAGGGCAAACCGAGACCCAGTACTTC. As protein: CASNPSGQTETQYF.

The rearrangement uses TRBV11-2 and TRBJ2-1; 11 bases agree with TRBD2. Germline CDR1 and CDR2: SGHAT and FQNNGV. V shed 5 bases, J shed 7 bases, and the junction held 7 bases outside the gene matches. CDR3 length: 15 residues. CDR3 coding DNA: TGTGCCAGCAGCCCCATAGCGGGAGGGGGGAATGAGCAGTTCTTC. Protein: CASSPIAGGGNEQFF.

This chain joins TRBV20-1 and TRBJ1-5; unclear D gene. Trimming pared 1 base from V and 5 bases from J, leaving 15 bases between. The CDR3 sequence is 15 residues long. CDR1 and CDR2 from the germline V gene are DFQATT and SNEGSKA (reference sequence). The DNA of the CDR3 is TGCAGTGCTAGAGTGAGCGTAAATTGGGATCAGCCCCAGCATTTT. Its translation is CSARVSVNWDQPQHF.